The subject of this entry is one T cell receptor beta chain. Additional DNA sequences in this sample encode the identical CDR3. This sample is part of a study of blood T cell repertoires in COVID-19. The wider study: Spain, Italy and the United States supplied samples that represented acute and convalescent COVID-19. T cells, B-cell-depleted T cells, or PBMCs supplied cDNA or gDNA.

As originally analysed: Amplifying reference gene primers gave estimates of nucleated cell counts. Using immunoSEQ multiplex PCR, the repertoire was profiled, and TCRdb retains in-frame clones only, with some absent. That table supplies the V and J calls and clone size; D and trimming were determined from the DNA. In the table there are roughly 120,000 clones, about 86% of which are singletons. CDR1 and CDR2 (germline): SQVTM, ANQGSEA. This CDR3 has 13 residues. Between the trimmed V and J ends, which lost 3 bases and 1 base, there was a span of 7 bases. The chain couples TRBV29-1 to TRBJ2-1; tentatively, D is TRBD2 (6 bases). Sequenced: peripheral blood. The sequence was obtained from a man between 65 and 85 years old who had recovered from COVID-19. The CDR3 sequence: CSVERGSYNEQFF. CDR3 DNA sequence: TGCAGCGTTGAGCGGGGATCCTACAATGAGCAGTTCTTC.